This T cell receptor beta chain emerged from a study of CD4 T cells in relation to SARS-CoV-2 and coronaviruses. In this sample, this clone turned up once. Its antigen is undetermined. Before the COVID-19 pandemic, during about 2010-2018, CD4+ T cells were taken from unexposed donors. Isolation of CD4+ T cells took place after about 9 days in culture. J was trimmed by 11 bases and V by 1 base; bases with no gene match: 16. CDR3 length: 17 amino acids. Germline CDR1 and CDR2: MGHRA and YSYEKL. TCRdb's table, derived via immunoSEQ multiplex PCR, lists solely in-frame clones and lacks some. The data hold about 18,000 clones, with nearly 75% observed a single time.

V gene TRBV4-1 combines with J gene TRBJ1-4; 7 nucleotides agree with TRBD1. Material: CD4+ T cells from PBMCs, cultured in vitro. The TCR sequence derives from a human donor in good health. The CDR3 DNA reads as TGCGCCAGCAGCCAAGGGGGGGCAGGGGGATTCCGGGGTAAACTGTTTTTT. It yields the protein CASSQGGAGGFRGKLFF.